The sequence of this T cell receptor (beta chain) was determined in a study of cytomegalovirus exposure and HLA in healthy donors (dated by TCRdb to between 2016 and 2019). Study-wide context: According to an earlier analysis of 587 of the donors, roughly 180 million T cells yielded roughly 100 million unique TCR beta sequences and around 300 Gb of sequence data. The genetic ancestry cluster associated with self-reported Caucasian donors included around 76% of the 398 genotyped donors. Typing coverage differed by locus: A, B, C, DRB1 and DQB1 were typed in about 629-630 donors, DQA1 in 522, DPA1 in around 610, and DPB1 in about 450. The study aimed to test whether signatures of past pathogen exposure could be identified by cataloging public T cell receptors. Donor age, sex, ethnicity and CMV serostatus were collected together with the repertoire data. Class I and class II HLA loci were covered by the typing at four-digit resolution. Every discovery cohort repertoire had been produced on one sequencing platform. To decide whether each TCR beta V gene segment behaved as functional or pseudogenic, an earlier analysis of several hundred of the donors relied on high-throughput TCR beta sequencing. A later analysis re-analyzed previously published TCR beta repertoires from roughly 630 donors and added high-resolution HLA genotyping to study TCR occurrence patterns. A later genetic analysis used genome-wide SNP genotypes for about 65% of the 666 donors, treating that subset as a discovery cohort. An early release that covered around 590 HLA-typed donors contained approximately 300 gigabases of sequencing data and tens of millions of unique TCR sequences. A separate validation cohort of more than 100 different subjects was used in addition to the roughly 700-subject first cohort. About five DR-DQ haplotypes were handled as single units for association and clustering, since linkage in the cohort was strong. Rather than drawing on any new phenotypic data, the later analysis identified candidate immune exposures from TCR beta sequences and the way those sequences occurred across donors. High-throughput TCR immunosequencing, statistical association of individual TCRs with disease status, and machine learning were combined to predict cytomegalovirus infection status. On average, around 200,000 unique TCR beta nucleotide sequences were sequenced per donor among more than 350 genotyped donors of the cohort, with around 19% of those sequences being non-productive. The study profiled the T cell repertoires of some 610 subjects by immunosequencing and related them to cytomegalovirus serostatus. The investigation overall reported the following: CMV serostatus was the only immune exposure information available for the cohort. In a later analysis, 15,000 to 20,000 TCR beta sequences were associated with specific HLA alleles at a false discovery rate of 0.05. Because counts were too low, roughly 16 rarely observed V segments, including chromosome 9 orphons, were excluded from the earlier analysis of some 590 of the donors. In a later analysis, TCR association rates were found to vary across HLA loci, with the most associated TCRs seen for DRB1 alleles and the fewest for HLA-C alleles. In an earlier analysis of over 550 of the donors, most TCR beta V segments were observed in productive rearrangements about 87% or about 30% of the time, broadly matching IMGT annotations. Only TCR beta chains were sequenced in this cohort, and the absence of alpha or paired-chain data limited detectable features. Most CMV-associated TCR beta chains appeared to be HLA-restricted in a later analysis, and the HLA associations seemed to be driven largely by CMV exposure. A total of 150 to 200 TCR beta chains were listed by the study as associated with cytomegalovirus. The presence/absence analyses assumed that sequencing depth was roughly uniform across donors, and that assumption may not be true. Correlated functional status among segregating V segments might reflect linkage disequilibrium, but an unknown experimental factor could not be ruled out. The authors suggested that the approach could potentially be generalized to other disease states and immunological phenotypes. A further reported finding was that TCR beta sequences accurately predicted the HLA-A and HLA-B alleles for most subjects in the first cohort. In a later analysis, HLA-associated TCR beta chains were found to be more clonally expanded and to have lower generation probabilities than equally common non-associated chains. A cluster of highly shared sequence variants was judged likely to represent a technical artifact of the sequencing pipeline. A few of the identified cytomegalovirus-associated TCR beta chains were confirmed in vitro to be specific for cytomegalovirus antigens. A later analysis reported that several top co-occurrence clusters appeared linked to parvovirus B19, influenza, CMV and Epstein-Barr virus. HLA typing was unavailable for some donors at each locus, so association tests used only the typed subset. In a later genetic analysis, a missense DCLRE1C variant was associated with V-gene and J-gene trimming of TCR beta chains, and the association was replicated in an independent cohort. Compared with the 666-donor mean, donors in an Asian-associated ancestry cluster had fewer N-insertions in productive TCRs, according to a later genetic analysis. Most TCR sequences were observed very rarely across donors, whereas some public TCRs were present in many individuals. The 87-base-pair reads could not distinguish some IMGT-functional V segments, including TRBV6-2 and TRBV6-3, so those segments were excluded. In both the original and validation cohorts, the classifier was reported to diagnose cytomegalovirus status with high specificity and sensitivity. Strong co-occurrence of HLA alleles, especially DR and DQ, made assigning TCR associations to individual alleles difficult.

Points on this clone: Its antigen is not yet known. The record has no base qualities; no much larger clone is one base away.

The CDR3 goes from the cysteine to the phenylalanine over 13 residues. The read is trimmed to its CDR3 DNA, 39 bases read in frame from base 1. At the junction V is shortened by 2 bases and J by 5 bases, with 7 bases in between. CDR1 is given as SEHNR and CDR2 as FQNEAQ, both from the germline V gene (reference sequence). Receptor amplification or capture employed the immunoSEQ multiplex PCR assay. A mixture of 60 forward primers for TCR Vbeta segments and 13 reverse primers for TCR Jbeta segments was used in the multiplex PCR. A multiplex PCR assay on genomic DNA amplified the CDR3 region of rearranged TCR beta genes. On the Illumina HiSeq System, the amplified TCR beta libraries were sequenced as 87-base-pair reads. As for how the authors treated the data: A later analysis counted tens of millions of unique TCR beta chains across the 700 or so repertoires, and 10 million to 11 million of these chains were shared by at least two donors. A nearest-neighbor algorithm error-corrected the raw reads and collapsed the reads into unique sequences, merging closely related sequences to remove PCR and sequencing errors. CDR3 sequences were aligned to IMGT reference sequences to assign V, D and J gene segments. For a sequence to be retained, a match of at least six nucleotides was required to both a V gene segment and a J gene segment. Rearrangements were classified as productive when the CDR3 lacked stop codons and remained in frame with V and J, and all other rearrangements were classified as non-productive. Following IMGT convention, CDR3 was defined as the stretch from the second conserved V-encoded cysteine up to the conserved J-encoded phenylalanine. The earlier analysis of fewer than 750 of the donors excluded sequences that lacked an unambiguous match to a single V gene segment. An earlier analysis of approximately 590 of the donors called V segments functional above 56.7% productive rearrangements and segregating when the between-donor standard deviation exceeded 5%. A statistical classification framework was built to diagnose cytomegalovirus status from the catalog of TCR beta chain sequences. A later analysis assigned V and J genes by comparing TCR nucleotide sequences with IMGT/GENE-DB human TR gene sequences. A later analysis assigned CDR3 sequences and most-parsimonious VDJ recombination scenarios with the TCRdist pipeline. In a later analysis, each TCR beta chain was defined by its CDR3 amino acid sequence together with its V-gene family, and reads without a unique V-gene family were excluded. As a way to deal with suspected cross-contamination and a sequencing artifact, a later analysis dropped 450 to 600 nucleotide sequences that were highly shared and had low generation probability. For each public chain, a later analysis derived a clonal expansion index from normalized ranks of inferred template counts within each repertoire. A later analysis computed generation probabilities with a VDJ recombination model fitted to out-of-frame rearrangements, and checked the results against IGoR. Hypergeometric tests were used in a later analysis to score TCR-TCR, TCR-HLA and TCR-CMV co-occurrence, with a repertoire-size bias correction applied to the TCR pairs. A later analysis estimated false discovery rates by permuting HLA or CMV assignments 20 times. A later analysis grouped co-occurring TCRs with DBSCAN, adding TCRdist sequence similarity when clustering within HLA-allele-positive subsets. Repertoires with fewer than 30,000 or more than 120,000 public chains were left out of co-occurrence clustering, as were four to six repertoires with anomalous nucleotide sharing. What TCRdb holds here is the immuneACCESS table cut down to in-frame rearrangements. Part of the clones is not present; checked against another copy, under half of the missing clones reflect an unresolved V gene, and the others are unexplained. The V and J calls and clone size were taken over from that table, and D and trimming were inferred from the DNA. This sample holds about 76,000 clones; less than 80% were observed only once. The ten biggest clones cover 8% to 9.5% of the sample.

In total, roughly 710 healthy bone marrow donors made up the cohort. At the time of sampling, every cohort member was nominally healthy, though immune exposures that went unrecorded were likely present. The donor tested CMV seropositive and was one of the 289 seropositive cohort members. Each donor provided a peripheral blood sample, and peripheral blood mononuclear cells were used for TCR beta sequencing. Genomic DNA was extracted from the blood cell samples with the Qiagen DNeasy Blood Extraction Kit. The sequencing input was PBMCs. Recombination linked TRBV7-9 to TRBJ1-5; the D gene cannot be resolved reliably. This clonotype originated in a middle-aged woman in good health and CMV-seropositive. The DNA is TGTGCCAGCAGCTTATTTACGGATCAGCCCCAGCATTTT. Translated, this is CASSLFTDQPQHF.